This T cell receptor beta chain was sequenced in a study of blood T cell repertoires in COVID-19. The wider study: Acute and convalescent COVID-19 samples came from the United States, Italy and Spain. PBMCs, B-cell-depleted T cells, or T cells were the source of the cDNA or gDNA that made up the material.

Original analysis: Scientists estimated how many nucleated cells there were by amplifying reference gene primers. Generated by immunoSEQ multiplex PCR, the TCRdb table keeps only in-frame clones and is missing some. The DNA was the basis for D and trimming; V, J and clone size are from that table. Of over 70,000 clones in the sample, roughly 78% were seen once. This clone is medium-sized (0.01 to 0.1%) by share. This CDR3 region has 15 residues. The trim removed 8 bases at V and 3 bases at J, leaving 10 bases unmatched. Germline lookup yields CDR1 SNHLY and CDR2 FYNNEI. The sequence derives from a woman older than 75 with acute or convalescent COVID-19. The source material was peripheral blood. V is TRBV2 and J is TRBJ1-3; TRBD1 matches at 7 bases. Written as DNA, the CDR3 is TGTGCCAGCGAGGACAGGCCTCATTATGGAAACACCATATATTTT. This gives the protein CASEDRPHYGNTIYF.